This T cell receptor beta chain derives from a study of blood T cell repertoires in COVID-19. Study information: The analysed material was cDNA or gDNA that came from T cells, B-cell-depleted T cells, or PBMCs.

Methods used by the authors: Estimation of nucleated cell counts relied on the amplification of reference gene primers. Repertoires were generated with immunoSEQ multiplex PCR, while TCRdb's copy carries only in-frame clones and drops some. D and trimming were read from the DNA, whereas the V and J calls and clone size are those reported in that table. The profile shows 150,000 to 200,000 clones, 80% to 95% of them singletons. Seattle enrolled patients during active infection and tracked them longitudinally. The CDR3 spans 15 residues. CDR1 and CDR2 from the germline V gene are MNHEY and SVGAGI. V lost 5 bases and J lost 1, with 12 bases in between.

The sequence derives from a man between 25 and 39 years old with COVID-19, enrolled during active disease. The chain joins TRBV6-5 to TRBJ2-1; TRBD1 might be the D (6 bases). Specimen: peripheral blood. The CDR3 nucleotides are TGTGCCAGCAGTCGCTCTCAGGGGTCCTACAATGAGCAGTTCTTC. It encodes CASSRSQGSYNEQFF.